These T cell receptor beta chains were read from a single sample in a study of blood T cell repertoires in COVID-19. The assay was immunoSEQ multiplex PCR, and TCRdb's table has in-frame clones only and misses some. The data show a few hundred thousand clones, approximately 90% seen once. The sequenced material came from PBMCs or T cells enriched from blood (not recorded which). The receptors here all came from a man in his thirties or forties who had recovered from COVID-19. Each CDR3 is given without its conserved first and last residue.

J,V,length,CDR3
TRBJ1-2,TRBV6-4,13,ASSDSQGARHGYT
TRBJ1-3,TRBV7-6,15,ASSLTLGHVSGNTIY
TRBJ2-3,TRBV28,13,ASSLSRGITDTQY
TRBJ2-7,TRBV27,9,ASSLGTVQY
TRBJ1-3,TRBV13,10,ASSPTGNTIY
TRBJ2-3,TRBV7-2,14,ASSLIRGGGTDTQY
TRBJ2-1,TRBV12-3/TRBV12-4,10,ASSLAGDEQF
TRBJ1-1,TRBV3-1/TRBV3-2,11,ASSQVGGAEAF
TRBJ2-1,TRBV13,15,ASSLGGRPLSYNEQF
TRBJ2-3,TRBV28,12,ASRSGQGSYTQY
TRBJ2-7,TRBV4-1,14,ASSQGTGLGTYEQY
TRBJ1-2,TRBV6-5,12,ASSYSDNHYGYT
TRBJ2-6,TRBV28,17,ASRPPFGSPQSGANVLT
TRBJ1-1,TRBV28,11,ASSPGGNTEAF
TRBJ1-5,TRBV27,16,ASSPIQGWEYSNQPQH
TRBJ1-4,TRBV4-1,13,ASSAGDRGGEKLF
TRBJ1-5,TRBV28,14,ASRPNTGYSNQPQH
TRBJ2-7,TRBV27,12,ASSLSGSAREQY
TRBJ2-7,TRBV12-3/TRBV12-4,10,ASSPNSYEQY
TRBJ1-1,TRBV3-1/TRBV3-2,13,ASRRSQGRNTEAF
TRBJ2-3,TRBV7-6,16,ASSLALRRQGEADTQY
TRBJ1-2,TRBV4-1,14,ASSHDRTGLSYGYT
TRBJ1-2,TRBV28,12,ASSLTGVYYGYT
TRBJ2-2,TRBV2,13,ASRASPGGTGELF
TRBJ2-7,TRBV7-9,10,ASSFDYYEQY
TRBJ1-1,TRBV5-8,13,ASSSPRLGAREAF
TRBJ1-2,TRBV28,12,ASSADRANYGYT
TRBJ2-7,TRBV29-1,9,SVSDSTEQY
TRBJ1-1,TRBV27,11,ASTLPSGTEAF
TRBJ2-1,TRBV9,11,ASSVEGVAEQF
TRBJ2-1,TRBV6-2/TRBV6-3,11,ASSYSPYNEQF
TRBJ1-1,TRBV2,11,ASSGAMNTEAF
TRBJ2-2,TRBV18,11,ASSPQNTGELF
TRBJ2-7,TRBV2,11,ASSVVQPYEQY
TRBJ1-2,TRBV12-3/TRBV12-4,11,ASSPGIRGGYT
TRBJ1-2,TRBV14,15,ASSPTRDRATNYGYT
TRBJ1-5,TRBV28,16,ASRLGTGDLEGNQPQH
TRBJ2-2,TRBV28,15,ASSFASVWGGTGELF
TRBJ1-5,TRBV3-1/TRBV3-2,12,ASSHHAGFQPQH
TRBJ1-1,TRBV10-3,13,AISERIGGGSEAF
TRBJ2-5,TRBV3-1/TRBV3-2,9,ASSQGREGN
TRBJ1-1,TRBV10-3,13,AISESGGRNTEAF
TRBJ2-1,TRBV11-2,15,ASSFLFRDRGPNEQF
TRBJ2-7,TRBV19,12,ASSMSGSPYEQY
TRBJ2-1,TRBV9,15,ASSIGTSGRSGNEQF
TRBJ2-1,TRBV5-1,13,ASSLGGGFYNEQF
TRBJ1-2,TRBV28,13,ASTSGTGRIYGYT
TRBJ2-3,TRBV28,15,ASSLLLAGGPVDTQY
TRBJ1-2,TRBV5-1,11,ASSEVQGGGYT
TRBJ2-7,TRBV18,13,ASSPLSGTHYEQY
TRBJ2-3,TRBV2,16,ASSEDVTGGLIADTQY